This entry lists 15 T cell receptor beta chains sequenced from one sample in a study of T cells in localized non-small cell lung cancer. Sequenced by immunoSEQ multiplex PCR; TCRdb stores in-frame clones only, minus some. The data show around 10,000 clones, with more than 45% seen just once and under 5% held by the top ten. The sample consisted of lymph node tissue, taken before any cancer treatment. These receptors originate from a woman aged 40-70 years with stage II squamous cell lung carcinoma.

CDR3 in amino acids: CASSIEPGNTEAFF. As DNA, the CDR3 is TGTGCCAGTAGTATAGAGCCAGGGAACACTGAAGCTTTCTTT. This chain joins TRBV19 and TRBJ1-1; D unclear. The CDR3 extends over 14 amino acids. The V gene's germline CDR1 is LNHDA and CDR2 SQIVND (reference sequence). V lost 0 bases and J 1 base, leaving 6 bases between the germline ends.

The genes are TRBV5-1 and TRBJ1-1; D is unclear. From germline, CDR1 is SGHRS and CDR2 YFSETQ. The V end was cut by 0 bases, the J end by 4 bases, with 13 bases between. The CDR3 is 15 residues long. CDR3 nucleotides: TGCGCCAGCAGCTTGGAGACGAGTGGGCGCACTGAAGCTTTCTTT. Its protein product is CASSLETSGRTEAFF.

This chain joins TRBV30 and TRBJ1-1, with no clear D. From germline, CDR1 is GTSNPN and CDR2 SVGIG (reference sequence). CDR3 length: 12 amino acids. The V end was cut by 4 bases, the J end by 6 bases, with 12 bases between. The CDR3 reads CAWNNEGPEAFF. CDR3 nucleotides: TGTGCCTGGAATAACGAAGGGCCTGAAGCTTTCTTT.

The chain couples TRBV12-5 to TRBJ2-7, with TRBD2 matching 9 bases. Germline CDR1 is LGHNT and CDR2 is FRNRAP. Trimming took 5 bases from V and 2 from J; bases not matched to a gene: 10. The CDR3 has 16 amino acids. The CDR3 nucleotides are TGTGCTAGTGGTCCCCCTGAGCAGCGGGGGGCCTACGAGCAGTACTTC. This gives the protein CASGPPEQRGAYEQYF. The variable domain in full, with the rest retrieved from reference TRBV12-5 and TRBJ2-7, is DARVTQTPRHKVTEMGQEVTMRCQPILGHNTVFWYRQTMMQGLELLAYFRNRAPLDDSGMPKDRFSAEMPDATLATLKIQPSEPRDSAVYFCASGPPEQRGAYEQYFGPGTRLTVT.

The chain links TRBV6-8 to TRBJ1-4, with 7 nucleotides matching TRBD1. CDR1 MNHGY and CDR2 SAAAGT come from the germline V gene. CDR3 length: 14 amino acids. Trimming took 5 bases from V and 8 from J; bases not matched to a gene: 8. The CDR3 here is CASSRGPRGEKLFF. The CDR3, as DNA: TGTGCCAGCAGTCGTGGACCCAGGGGGGAAAAACTGTTTTTT.

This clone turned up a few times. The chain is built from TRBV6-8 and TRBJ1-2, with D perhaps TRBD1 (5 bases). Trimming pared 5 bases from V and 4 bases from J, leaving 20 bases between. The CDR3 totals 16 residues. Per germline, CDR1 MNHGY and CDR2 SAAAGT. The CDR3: CASSDKWRDSTYGYTF. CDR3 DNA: TGTGCCAGCAGTGATAAGTGGCGGGACTCAACCTATGGCTACACCTTC.

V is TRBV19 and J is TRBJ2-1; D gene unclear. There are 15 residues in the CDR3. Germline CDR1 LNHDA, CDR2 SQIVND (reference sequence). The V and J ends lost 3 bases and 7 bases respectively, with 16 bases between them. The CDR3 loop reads CASSILWVPKNEQFF. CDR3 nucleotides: TGTGCCAGTAGTATTTTGTGGGTTCCCAAGAATGAGCAGTTCTTC.

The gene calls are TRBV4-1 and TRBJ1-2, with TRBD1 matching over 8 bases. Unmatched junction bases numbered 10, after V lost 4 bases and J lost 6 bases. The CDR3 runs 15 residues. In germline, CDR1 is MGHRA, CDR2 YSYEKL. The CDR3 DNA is TGCGCCAGCAGCCTGACCCCGGGACAGGTCCATGGCTACACCTTC. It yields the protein CASSLTPGQVHGYTF.

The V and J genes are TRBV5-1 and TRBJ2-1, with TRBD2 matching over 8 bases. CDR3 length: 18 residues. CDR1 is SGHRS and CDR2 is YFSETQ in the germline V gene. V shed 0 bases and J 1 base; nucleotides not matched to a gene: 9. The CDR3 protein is CASSLAGGISLSYNEQFF. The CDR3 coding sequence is TGCGCCAGCAGCTTGGCGGGGGGGATTTCCCTTTCCTACAATGAGCAGTTCTTC.

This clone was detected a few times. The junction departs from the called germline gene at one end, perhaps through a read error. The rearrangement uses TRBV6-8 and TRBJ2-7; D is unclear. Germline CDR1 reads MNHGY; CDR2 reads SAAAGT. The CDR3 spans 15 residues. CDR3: CVSSSTRTSAYEQYF. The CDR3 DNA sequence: TGTGTCAGCAGTTCAACAAGGACGTCTGCCTACGAGCAGTACTTC.

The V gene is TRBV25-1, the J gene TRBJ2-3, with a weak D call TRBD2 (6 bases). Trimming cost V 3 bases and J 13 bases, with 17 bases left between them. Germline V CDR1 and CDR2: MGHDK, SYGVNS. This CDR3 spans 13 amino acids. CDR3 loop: CASSDAGLIVKYF. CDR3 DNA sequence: TGTGCCAGCAGTGACGCCGGACTAATAGTCAAGTATTTT.

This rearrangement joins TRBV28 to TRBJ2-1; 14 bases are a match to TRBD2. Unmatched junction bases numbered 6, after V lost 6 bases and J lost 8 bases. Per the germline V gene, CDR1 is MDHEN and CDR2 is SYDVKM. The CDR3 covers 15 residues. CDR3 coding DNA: TGTGCCAGCAGCCCCGGACTAGCGGGGGGCGATGAGCAGTTCTTC. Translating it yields CASSPGLAGGDEQFF. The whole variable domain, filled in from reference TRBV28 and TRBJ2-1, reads DVKVTQSSRYLVKRTGEKVFLECVQDMDHENMFWYRQDPGLGLRLIYFSYDVKMKEKGDIPEGYSVSREKKERFSLILESASTNQTSMYLCASSPGLAGGDEQFFGPGTRLTVL.

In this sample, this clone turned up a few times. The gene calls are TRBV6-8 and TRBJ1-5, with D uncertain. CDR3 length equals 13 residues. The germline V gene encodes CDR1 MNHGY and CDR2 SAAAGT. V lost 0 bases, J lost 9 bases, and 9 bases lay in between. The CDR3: CASSYSVIGPQHF. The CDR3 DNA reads TGTGCCAGCAGTTACTCCGTCATAGGGCCCCAGCATTTT.

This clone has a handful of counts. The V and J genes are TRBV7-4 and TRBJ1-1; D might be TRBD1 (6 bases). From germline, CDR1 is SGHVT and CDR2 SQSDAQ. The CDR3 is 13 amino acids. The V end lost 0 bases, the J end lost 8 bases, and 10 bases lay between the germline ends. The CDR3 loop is CASSLARTVEAFF. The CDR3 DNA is TGTGCCAGCAGCTTAGCGAGGACAGTAGAAGCTTTCTTT.

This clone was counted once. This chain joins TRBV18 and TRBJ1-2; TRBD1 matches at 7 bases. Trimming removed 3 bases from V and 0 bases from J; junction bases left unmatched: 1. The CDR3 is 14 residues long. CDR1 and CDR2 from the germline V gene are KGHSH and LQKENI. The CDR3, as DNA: TGTGCCAGCTCACCCGGGACAGCTAACTATGGCTACACCTTC. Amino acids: CASSPGTANYGYTF. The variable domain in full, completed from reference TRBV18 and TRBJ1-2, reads NAGVMQNPRHLVRRRGQEARLRCSPMKGHSHVYWYRQLPEEGLKFMVYLQKENIIDESGMPKERFSAEFPKEGPSILRIQQVVRGDSAAYFCASSPGTANYGYTFGSGTRLTVV.